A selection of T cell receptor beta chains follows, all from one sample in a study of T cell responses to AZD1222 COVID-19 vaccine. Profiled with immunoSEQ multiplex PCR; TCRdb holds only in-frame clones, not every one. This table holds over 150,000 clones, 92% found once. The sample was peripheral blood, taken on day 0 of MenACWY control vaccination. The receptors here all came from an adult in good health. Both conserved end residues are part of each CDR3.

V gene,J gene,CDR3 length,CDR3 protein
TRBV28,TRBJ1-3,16,CASSAPLGSSGNTIYF
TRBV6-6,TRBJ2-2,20,CASSPRNAAGPGRGTGELFF
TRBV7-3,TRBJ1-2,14,CASSLDRDLGGYTF
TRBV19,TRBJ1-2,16,CASIPNRDRLNYGYTF
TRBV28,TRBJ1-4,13,CASSYGTNEKLFF
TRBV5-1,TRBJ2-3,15,CASSLRRQNTDTQYF
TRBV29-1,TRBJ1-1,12,CSVAAANTEAFF
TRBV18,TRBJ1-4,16,CASSPETPATNEKLFF
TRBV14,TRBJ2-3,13,CASRGEGTDTQYF
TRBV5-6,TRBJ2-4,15,CASSLGTEAKNIQYF
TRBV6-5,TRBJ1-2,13,CASSVDGTYGYTF
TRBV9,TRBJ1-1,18,CASSFYGTGGGRNTEAFF
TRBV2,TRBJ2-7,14,CASKYGAEDYEQYF
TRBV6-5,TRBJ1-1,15,CASSYEIRAGTEAFF
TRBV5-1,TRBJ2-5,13,CASSTRGDETQYF
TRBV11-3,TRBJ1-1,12,CASRLQGGEAFF
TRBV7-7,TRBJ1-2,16,CARRRSGEDPNYGYTF
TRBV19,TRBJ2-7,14,CASSPTGPSYEQYF
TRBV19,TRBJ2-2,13,CASSMAGTGELFF
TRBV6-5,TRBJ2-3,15,CASSQDRAGGDTQYF
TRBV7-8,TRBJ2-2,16,CASSFGLAINTGELFF
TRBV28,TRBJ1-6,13,CASRSTGGSPLHF
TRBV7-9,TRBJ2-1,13,CASSLGEYNEQFF
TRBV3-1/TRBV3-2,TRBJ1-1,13,CASSQRDSTEAFF
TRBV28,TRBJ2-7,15,CASSLTGRFSYEQYF
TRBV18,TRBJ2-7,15,CASSRGTSGGDEQYF
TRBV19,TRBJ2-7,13,CASGQGSGYEQYF
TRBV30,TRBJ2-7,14,CAWSGGTIPYEQYF
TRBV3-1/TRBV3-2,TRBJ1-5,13,CASSQDPSTPQHF
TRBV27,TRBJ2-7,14,CASSSVQGGYEQYF
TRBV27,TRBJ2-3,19,CASSFYLLAGGLRTDTQYF
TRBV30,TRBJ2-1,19,CAWSGFDHGLAGSYNEQFF
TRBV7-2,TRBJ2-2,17,CASSRSGLAGNTGELFF
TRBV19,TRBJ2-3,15,CASSIPSRGTDTQYF
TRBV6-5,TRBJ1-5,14,CASTGQYSNQPQHF
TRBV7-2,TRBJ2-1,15,CASSLVAGEANEQFF
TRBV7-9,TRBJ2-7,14,CASSGGTSGAKQYF
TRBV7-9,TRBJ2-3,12,CASGVVTDTQYF
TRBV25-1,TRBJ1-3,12,CASSPTRDTIYF
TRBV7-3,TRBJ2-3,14,CASRSGGRADTQYF
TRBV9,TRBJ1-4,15,CASSSPGQLGEKLFF
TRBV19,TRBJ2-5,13,CASSIQIQETQYF
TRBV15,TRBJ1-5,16,CATSRKRTQSNQPQHF
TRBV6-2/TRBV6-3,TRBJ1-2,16,CASSYTSGQGYYGYTF
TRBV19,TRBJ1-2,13,CASSITGSRRYTF
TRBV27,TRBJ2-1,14,CASKPGQVYNEQFF
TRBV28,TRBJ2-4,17,CASSPALLLAVKNIQYF
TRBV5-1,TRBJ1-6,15,CASSSPGVSESPLHF
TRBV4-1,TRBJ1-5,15,CASSQADRDHQPQHF
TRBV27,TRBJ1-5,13,CASSSSGFQPQHF